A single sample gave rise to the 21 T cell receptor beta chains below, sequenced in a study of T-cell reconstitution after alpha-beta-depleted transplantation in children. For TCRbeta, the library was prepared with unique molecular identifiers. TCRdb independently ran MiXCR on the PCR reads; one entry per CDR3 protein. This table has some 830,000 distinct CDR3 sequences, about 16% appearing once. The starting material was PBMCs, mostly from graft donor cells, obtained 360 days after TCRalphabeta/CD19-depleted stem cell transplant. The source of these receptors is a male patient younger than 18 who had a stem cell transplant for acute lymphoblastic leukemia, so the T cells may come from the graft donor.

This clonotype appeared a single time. The CDR3 coding sequence is TGTGCCAGCAGTTACTCATTGGTTCATGAGCAGTTCTTC. Protein: CASSYSLVHEQFF. The chain links TRBV6-2 or TRBV6-3 to TRBJ2-1; D is ambiguous. V shed 0 bases and J shed 8 bases, with 8 bases lying between them. This CDR3 region has 13 residues. Germline loops: CDR1 MNHEY, CDR2 SVGEGT.

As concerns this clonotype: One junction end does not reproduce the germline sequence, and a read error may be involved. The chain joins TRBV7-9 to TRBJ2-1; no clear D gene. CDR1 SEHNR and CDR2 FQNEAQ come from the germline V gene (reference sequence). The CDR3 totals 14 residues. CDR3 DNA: TGTGCCAGCAGCTTAGCGGGTACCTACAGTGAGCAGTTCTTC. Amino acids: CASSLAGTYSEQFF.

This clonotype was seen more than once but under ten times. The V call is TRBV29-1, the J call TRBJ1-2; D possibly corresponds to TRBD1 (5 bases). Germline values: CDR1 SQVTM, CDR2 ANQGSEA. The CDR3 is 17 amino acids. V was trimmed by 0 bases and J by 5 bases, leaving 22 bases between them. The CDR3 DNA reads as TGCAGCGTTGAAGATGGGCGGAGAGGGGCAGTAGGATATGGCTACACCTTC. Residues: CSVEDGRRGAVGYGYTF.

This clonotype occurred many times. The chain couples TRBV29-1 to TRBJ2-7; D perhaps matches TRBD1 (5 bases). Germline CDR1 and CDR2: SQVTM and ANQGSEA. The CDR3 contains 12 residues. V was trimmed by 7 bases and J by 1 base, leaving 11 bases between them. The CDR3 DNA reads TGCAGCGCTTCGCCAGGGTCCTACGAGCAGTACTTC. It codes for CSASPGSYEQYF.

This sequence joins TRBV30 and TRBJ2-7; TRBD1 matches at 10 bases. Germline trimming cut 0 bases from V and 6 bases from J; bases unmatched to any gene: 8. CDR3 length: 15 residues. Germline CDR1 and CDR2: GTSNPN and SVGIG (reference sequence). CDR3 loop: CAWSVWGQGTSEQYF. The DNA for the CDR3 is TGTGCCTGGAGTGTCTGGGGACAGGGGACCTCCGAGCAGTACTTC.

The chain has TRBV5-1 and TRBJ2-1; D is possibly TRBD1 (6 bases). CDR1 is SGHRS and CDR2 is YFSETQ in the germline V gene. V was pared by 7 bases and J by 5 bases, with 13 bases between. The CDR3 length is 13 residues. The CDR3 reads CASGDRLNNEQFF. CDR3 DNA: TGCGCCAGCGGAGACAGGCTAAACAATGAGCAGTTCTTC. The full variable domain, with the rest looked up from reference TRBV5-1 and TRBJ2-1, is KAGVTQTPRYLIKTRGQQVTLSCSPISGHRSVSWYQQTPGQGLQFLFEYFSETQRNKGNFPGRFSGRQFSNSRSEMNVSTLELGDSALYLCASGDRLNNEQFFGPGTRLTVL.

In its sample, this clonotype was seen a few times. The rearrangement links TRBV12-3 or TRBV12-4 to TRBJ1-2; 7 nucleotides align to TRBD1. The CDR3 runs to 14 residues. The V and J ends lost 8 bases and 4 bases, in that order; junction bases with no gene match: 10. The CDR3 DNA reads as TGTGCCAGCTTCTCGGGACAGCTTTTCTATGGCTACACCTTC. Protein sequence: CASFSGQLFYGYTF.

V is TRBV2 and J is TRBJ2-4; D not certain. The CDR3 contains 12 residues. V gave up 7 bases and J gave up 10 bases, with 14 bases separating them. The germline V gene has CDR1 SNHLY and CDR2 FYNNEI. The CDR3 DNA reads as TGTGCCAGCAAAAGGTCGCCTTATATTCAGTACTTC. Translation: CASKRSPYIQYF. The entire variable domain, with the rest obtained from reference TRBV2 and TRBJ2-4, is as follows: EPEVTQTPSHQVTQMGQEVILRCVPISNHLYFYWYRQILGQKVEFLVSFYNNEISEKSEIFDDQFSVERPDGSNFTLKIRSTKLEDSAMYFCASKRSPYIQYFGAGTRLSVL.

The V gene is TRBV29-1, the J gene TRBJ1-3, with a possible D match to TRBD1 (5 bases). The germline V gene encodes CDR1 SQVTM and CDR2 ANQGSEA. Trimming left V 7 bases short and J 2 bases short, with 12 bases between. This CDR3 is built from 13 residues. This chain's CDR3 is CSGRVTAGNTIYF. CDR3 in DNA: TGCAGCGGCAGGGTGACGGCTGGAAACACCATATATTTT. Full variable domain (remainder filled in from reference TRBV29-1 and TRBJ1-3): SAVISQKPSRDICQRGTSLTIQCQVDSQVTMMFWYRQQPGQSLTLIATANQGSEATYESGFVIDKFPISRPNLTFSTLTVSNMSPEDSSIYLCSGRVTAGNTIYFGEGSWLTVV.

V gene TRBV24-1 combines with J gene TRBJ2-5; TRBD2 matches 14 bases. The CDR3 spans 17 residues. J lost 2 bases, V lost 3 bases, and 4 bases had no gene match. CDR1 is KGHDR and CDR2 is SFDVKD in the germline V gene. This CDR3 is CATSDPRTSGRQETQYF. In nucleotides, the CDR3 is TGTGCCACCAGTGATCCCCGGACTAGCGGGAGGCAAGAGACCCAGTACTTC.

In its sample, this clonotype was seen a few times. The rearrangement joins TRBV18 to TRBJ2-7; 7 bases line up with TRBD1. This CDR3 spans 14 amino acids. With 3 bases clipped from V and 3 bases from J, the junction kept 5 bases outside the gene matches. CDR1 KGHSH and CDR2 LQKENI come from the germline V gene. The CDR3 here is CASSPYRGDYEQYF. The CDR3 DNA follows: TGTGCCAGCTCACCGTACAGGGGCGACTACGAGCAGTACTTC.

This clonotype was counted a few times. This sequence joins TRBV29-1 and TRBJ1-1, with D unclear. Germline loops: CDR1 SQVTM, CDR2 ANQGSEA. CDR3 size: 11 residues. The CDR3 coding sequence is TGCAGTGCCATCCTAGTCACTGAAGCTTTCTTT. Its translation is CSAILVTEAFF. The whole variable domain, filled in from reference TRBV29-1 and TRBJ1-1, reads SAVISQKPSRDICQRGTSLTIQCQVDSQVTMMFWYRQQPGQSLTLIATANQGSEATYESGFVIDKFPISRPNLTFSTLTVSNMSPEDSSIYLCSAILVTEAFFGQGTRLTVV.

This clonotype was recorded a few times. DNA of the CDR3: TGTGCCAGCACCTCGGACAGGACCTACGAGCAGTACTTC. This sequence encodes CASTSDRTYEQYF. The chain carries TRBV12-3 or TRBV12-4 and TRBJ2-7; 7 nucleotides agree with TRBD1. CDR3 size: 13 residues. After removal of 7 bases from V and 2 bases from J, the junction contained 5 bases not matched to a gene.

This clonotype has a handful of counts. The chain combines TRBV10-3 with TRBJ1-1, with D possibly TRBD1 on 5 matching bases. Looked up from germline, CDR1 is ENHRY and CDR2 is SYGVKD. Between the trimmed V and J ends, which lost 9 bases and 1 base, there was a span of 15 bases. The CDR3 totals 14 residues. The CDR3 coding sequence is TGTGCCATTTTACAGGATATAGGGAACACTGAAGCTTTCTTT. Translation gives CAILQDIGNTEAFF.

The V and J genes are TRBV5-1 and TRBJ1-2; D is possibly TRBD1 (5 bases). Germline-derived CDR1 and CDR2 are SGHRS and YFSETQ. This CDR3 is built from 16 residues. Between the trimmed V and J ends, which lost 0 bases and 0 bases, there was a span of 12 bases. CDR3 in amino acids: CASSLVYGAANYGYTF. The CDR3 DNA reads TGCGCCAGCAGCTTGGTGTACGGGGCAGCTAACTATGGCTACACCTTC.

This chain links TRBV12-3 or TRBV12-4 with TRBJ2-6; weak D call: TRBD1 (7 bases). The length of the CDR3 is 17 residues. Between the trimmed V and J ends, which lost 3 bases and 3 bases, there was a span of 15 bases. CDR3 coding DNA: TGTGCCAGCAGTTTCGGGGCAGGGGGGATTGGGGCCAACGTCCTGACTTTC. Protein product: CASSFGAGGIGANVLTF.

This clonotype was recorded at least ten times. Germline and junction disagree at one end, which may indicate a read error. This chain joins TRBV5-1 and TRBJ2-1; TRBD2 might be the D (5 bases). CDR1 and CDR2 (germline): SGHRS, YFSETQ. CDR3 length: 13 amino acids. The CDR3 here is CASSFGLYNEQFF. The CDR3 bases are TGTGCCAGCAGCTTTGGACTGTACAATGAGCAGTTCTTC.

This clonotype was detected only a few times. The CDR3 region is CSVELYNEQFF. The CDR3 region has the DNA TGCAGCGTGGAACTTTACAATGAGCAGTTCTTC. The genes are TRBV29-1 and TRBJ2-1, with D unresolved. The CDR3 totals 11 residues. Germline V gene lookup returns CDR1 SQVTM and CDR2 ANQGSEA. Trimming pared 6 bases from V and 4 bases from J, leaving 7 bases between.

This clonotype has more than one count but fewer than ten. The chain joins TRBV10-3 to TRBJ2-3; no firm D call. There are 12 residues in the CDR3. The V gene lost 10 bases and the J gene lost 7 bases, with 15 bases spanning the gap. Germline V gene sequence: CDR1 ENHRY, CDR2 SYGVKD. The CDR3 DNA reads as TGTGCCACCAGCGCCCTAACGAATACGCAGTATTTT. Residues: CATSALTNTQYF.

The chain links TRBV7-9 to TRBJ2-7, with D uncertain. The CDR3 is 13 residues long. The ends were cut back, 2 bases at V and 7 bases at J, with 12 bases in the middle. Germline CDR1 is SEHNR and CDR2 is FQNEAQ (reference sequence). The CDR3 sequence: CASSLIPRAEQYF. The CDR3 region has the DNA TGTGCCAGCAGCTTAATCCCCCGGGCGGAGCAGTACTTC. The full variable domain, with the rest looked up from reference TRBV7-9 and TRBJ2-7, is DTGVSQNPRHKITKRGQNVTFRCDPISEHNRLYWYRQTLGQGPEFLTYFQNEAQLEKSRLLSDRFSAERPKGSFSTLEIQRTEQGDSAMYLCASSLIPRAEQYFGPGTRLTVT.

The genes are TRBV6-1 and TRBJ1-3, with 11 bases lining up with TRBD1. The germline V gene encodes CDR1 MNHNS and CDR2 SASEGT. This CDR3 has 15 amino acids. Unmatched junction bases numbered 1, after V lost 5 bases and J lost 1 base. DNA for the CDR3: TGTGCCAGCAGTCGGGACAGGGGGTCTGGAAACACCATATATTTT. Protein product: CASSRDRGSGNTIYF.